These T cell receptor beta chains were read from a single sample in a study of cytomegalovirus exposure and HLA in healthy donors. Only in-frame clones appear in the TCRdb table, and some are missing; sequencing was by immunoSEQ multiplex PCR. There are 220,000 or so clones in the sample; around nine tenths occur only once, and about 1% lies in the top ten. The sequenced sample was PBMCs. The source of these receptors is a woman between 18 and 29 years old in good health and CMV-seronegative. The CDR3 runs from the conserved cysteine through the conserved F or W. Each record gives: D gene, clone size, V gene, J gene, CDR3 protein, CDR3 DNA. D genes are given only for firm matches. Not all rows give a size; the values are once, few, many and, for expanded clones, a class.

D: TRBD2
size: .
V: TRBV7-2
J: TRBJ2-3
CDR3: CASSSIRLAGGSHTDTQYF
DNA: TGTGCCAGCAGTTCAATCAGACTAGCGGGAGGGTCCCACACAGATACGCAGTATTTT

D: TRBD1
size: few
V: TRBV12-5
J: TRBJ1-2
CDR3: CASAPWTGGYGYTF
DNA: TGTGCTAGTGCCCCGTGGACAGGGGGCTATGGCTACACCTTC

D: TRBD2
size: .
V: TRBV9
J: TRBJ2-3
CDR3: CASSVGAGGTDTQYF
DNA: TGTGCCAGCAGCGTAGGGGCGGGAGGGACAGATACGCAGTATTTT

D: TRBD1
size: .
V: TRBV7-9
J: TRBJ2-2
CDR3: CASSTQPDRAGELFF
DNA: TGTGCCAGCAGCACCCAACCCGACAGGGCCGGGGAGCTGTTTTTT

D: .
size: .
V: TRBV6-5
J: TRBJ2-1
CDR3: CASSPGVGYNEQFF
DNA: TGTGCCAGCAGCCCGGGAGTGGGGTACAATGAGCAGTTCTTC

D: .
size: .
V: TRBV21-1
J: TRBJ2-1
CDR3: CASSKGGTSGNYNEQFF
DNA: TGTGCCAGCAGCAAAGGAGGGACTAGCGGGAATTACAATGAGCAGTTCTTC

D: TRBD2
size: .
V: TRBV7-2
J: TRBJ2-7
CDR3: CASSIGLAGAYEQYF
DNA: TGTGCCAGCAGCATCGGACTAGCGGGGGCCTACGAGCAGTACTTC

D: .
size: .
V: TRBV4-1
J: TRBJ2-7
CDR3: CASSQVLHYLYEQYF
DNA: TGCGCCAGCAGCCAAGTCCTACACTACCTGTACGAGCAGTACTTC

D: TRBD2
size: .
V: TRBV6-1
J: TRBJ2-7
CDR3: CASSVGRLAGYTYEQYF
DNA: TGTGCCAGCAGTGTGGGAAGACTAGCGGGATATACCTACGAGCAGTACTTC

D: .
size: once
V: TRBV27
J: TRBJ2-7
CDR3: CASSFFGSPAYEQYF
DNA: TGTGCCAGCAGTTTCTTCGGGAGCCCGGCCTACGAGCAGTACTTC